A single sample is the source of the 19 T cell receptor beta chains below, sequenced in a study of shared clonotypes between healthy human individuals. Produced via immunoSEQ multiplex PCR; TCRdb's table is partial and in-frame only. Among 1.5 million to 2.5 million clones listed, approximately 94% were seen once. Cells designated naive CD8 were CD45RO-negative and were positively selected for CCR7, with terminally differentiated effector memory CD45RA+ cells excluded. The sample was naive CD8+ T cells sorted from blood. The receptors were sampled from a man between 18 and 29 years old in good health.

This chain connects TRBV28 to TRBJ2-1; D not certain. Germline V CDR1 and CDR2: MDHEN, SYDVKM. V was pared by 5 bases and J by 5 bases, with 13 bases between. This CDR3 is built from 14 residues. The CDR3 here is CASSHSLGHNEQFF. CDR3 DNA sequence: TGTGCCAGCAGTCACAGCCTAGGGCACAATGAGCAGTTCTTC.

V and J are TRBV28 and TRBJ2-7; weak D call: TRBD2 (7 bases). The germline V gene encodes CDR1 MDHEN and CDR2 SYDVKM. V lost 6 bases to trimming and J lost 1 base, with 13 bases between them. The CDR3 length is 14 residues. In nucleotides, the CDR3 is TGTGCCAGCAGAGGCCGGGGGGCTTCCTACGAGCAGTACTTC. Its protein is CASRGRGASYEQYF.

The chain couples TRBV4-1 to TRBJ1-2, with D maybe TRBD1 (5 bases). The germline V gene encodes CDR1 MGHRA and CDR2 YSYEKL. The CDR3 has 20 amino acids. Trimming pared 2 bases from V and 2 bases from J, leaving 27 bases between. Here the CDR3 reads CASSQTAGTPAPTPNYGYTF. CDR3 bases: TGCGCCAGCAGCCAAACCGCCGGGACCCCGGCGCCGACGCCAAACTATGGCTACACCTTC.

The chain joins TRBV21-1 to TRBJ2-2; the table's D call, TRBD1, has no DNA check behind it. TRBV21-1 constitutes a pseudogene. The CDR3 is 14 residues long. The CDR3 DNA sequence: TGTGCCAGCAGCCGTCGACAGAGCACCGGGGAGCTGTTTTTT. The encoded protein is CASSRRQSTGELFF.

This chain uses TRBV7-2 with TRBJ2-3; D may be TRBD2 (5 bases). Germline-derived CDR1 and CDR2 are SGHTA and FQGNSA. Trimming removed 7 bases at V and 6 bases at J, with 17 bases between. The CDR3 sequence is 14 residues long. The CDR3 spells CASNEWPGSDTQYF. CDR3 DNA: TGTGCCAGCAACGAATGGCCGGGGTCCGATACGCAGTATTTT.

This clone was found a few times. This chain connects TRBV7-9 to TRBJ1-6, with D perhaps TRBD1 (6 bases). V lost 5 bases and J 9 bases, leaving 11 bases between the germline ends. Germline assignment: CDR1 SEHNR and CDR2 FQNEAQ (reference sequence). This CDR3 spans 13 amino acids. CDR3 DNA: TGTGCCAGCAGCCCTTACAGGGTTTCACCCCTCCACTTT. It yields the protein CASSPYRVSPLHF.

V is TRBV15 and J is TRBJ2-7, with 7 bases lining up with TRBD2. The germline V gene encodes CDR1 LNHNV and CDR2 YYDKDF (reference sequence). The CDR3 contains 16 residues. J lost 0 bases, V lost 0 bases, and 5 bases had no gene match. This chain's CDR3 is CATSRDRGESSYEQYF. Here the CDR3 DNA reads TGTGCCACCAGCAGAGATCGGGGGGAGTCCTCCTACGAGCAGTACTTC.

The chain joins TRBV7-9 to TRBJ1-2; D is uncertain. CDR3 size: 13 residues. Germline lookup yields CDR1 SEHNR and CDR2 FQNEAQ (reference sequence). Trimming pared 2 bases from V and 4 bases from J, leaving 8 bases between. The CDR3 DNA follows: TGTGCCAGCAGCTTATCGCAGCTCTATGGCTACACCTTC. It yields the protein CASSLSQLYGYTF.

Only one count was recorded for this clone. This chain joins TRBV5-6 and TRBJ2-7, with D unresolved. The CDR3 contains 15 residues. V lost 4 bases and J lost 4, with 18 bases in between. CDR1 and CDR2 from the germline V gene are SGHDT and YYEEEE. The CDR3 nucleotides read TGTGCCAGCAGCGTTTCCGGACCTGGGGAATACGAGCAGTACTTC. Translation: CASSVSGPGEYEQYF.

For the CDR3, the DNA is TGTGCCAGCAGCCAGACTAGCGGGAGTTACGAGCAGTACTTC. It yields the protein CASSQTSGSYEQYF. The V call is TRBV7-9, the J call TRBJ2-7, with 12 bases identical to TRBD2. The V segment lost 5 bases and the J segment 4 bases; nucleotides outside the gene matches: 3. Germline values: CDR1 SEHNR, CDR2 FQNEAQ (reference sequence). CDR3 length: 14 residues.

CDR3 loop: CASSLRERVNEQFF. CDR3 nucleotides: TGTGCCAGCAGCTTGAGGGAAAGGGTCAATGAGCAGTTCTTC. The chain combines TRBV5-4 with TRBJ2-1; D call uncertain. V was pared by 1 base and J by 6 bases, with 11 bases between. Looked up from germline, CDR1 is SGHNT and CDR2 is YYREEE (reference sequence). This CDR3 contains 14 residues.

The V and J genes are TRBV9 and TRBJ2-2; D may be TRBD1 (5 bases). Germline V gene sequence: CDR1 SGDLS, CDR2 YYNGEE. Between the trimmed V and J ends, which lost 0 bases and 4 bases, there was a span of 22 bases. This CDR3 spans 19 amino acids. The CDR3 sequence: CASSVEGNPGSDVTGELFF. The CDR3 DNA reads as TGTGCCAGCAGCGTAGAGGGGAATCCCGGGTCCGACGTCACCGGGGAGCTGTTTTTT.

As to this clone: Other DNA sequences in this specimen translate into the identical CDR3. The chain carries TRBV9 and TRBJ2-7; D assignment may be TRBD1 or TRBD2 (6 bases each). Trimming removed 0 bases from V and 2 bases from J, with 9 bases in between. This CDR3 comprises 14 residues. The germline V gene has CDR1 SGDLS and CDR2 YYNGEE. CDR3 DNA sequence: TGTGCCAGCAGCGTAGCGGGGGCCGCCTACGAGCAGTACTTC. It translates to CASSVAGAAYEQYF.

This clone was picked up a small number of times. The V gene is TRBV27, the J gene TRBJ1-6, with D maybe TRBD1 (6 bases). The CDR3 totals 14 residues. V was shortened by 5 bases and J by 6 bases, with 11 bases between the two germline ends. CDR1 MNHEY and CDR2 SMNVEV come from the germline V gene (reference sequence). As DNA, the CDR3 is TGTGCCAGCAGTGGAACAGGGACTAATTCACCCCTCCACTTT. It codes for CASSGTGTNSPLHF.

This chain uses TRBV27 with TRBJ1-2, with no clear D. This CDR3 region has 12 residues. Germline assignment: CDR1 MNHEY and CDR2 SMNVEV (reference sequence). Trimming removed 4 bases from V and 6 bases from J, with 9 bases in between. CDR3 sequence: CASSSLGDGYTF. DNA for the CDR3: TGTGCCAGCAGTTCCCTTGGGGATGGCTACACCTTC.

In the case of this clone: Other DNA sequences in the same sample also yield this CDR3. This rearrangement joins TRBV5-6 to TRBJ2-7; weak D call: TRBD2 (5 bases). Trimming took off 2 bases at V and 5 bases at J, with 11 bases between the two ends. Germline CDR1 and CDR2: SGHDT and YYEEEE. The CDR3 length is 13 residues. The CDR3 bases are TGTGCCAGCAGCTTTTCGGGGAGCAACGAGCAGTACTTC. Translating gives CASSFSGSNEQYF.

This clone was found a few times. This chain joins TRBV27 and TRBJ2-5, with D perhaps TRBD1 (5 bases). The CDR3 is 11 amino acids. V was trimmed by 5 bases and J by 7 bases, leaving 8 bases between them. Germline V gene lookup returns CDR1 MNHEY and CDR2 SMNVEV (reference sequence). The chain's CDR3 is CASSDGATQYF. The CDR3 bases are TGTGCCAGCAGTGATGGGGCGACCCAGTACTTC.

The chain recombines TRBV19 with TRBJ1-1; D unclear. V was shortened by 2 bases and J by 8 bases, with 6 bases between the two germline ends. CDR3 length: 11 residues. Germline loops: CDR1 LNHDA, CDR2 SQIVND (reference sequence). The CDR3 sequence is CASSIFNEAFF. CDR3 DNA: TGTGCCAGTAGTATATTTAACGAAGCTTTCTTT.

The chain carries TRBV19 and TRBJ1-2; no definite D call. Trimming cost V 5 bases and J 4 bases, with 17 bases left between them. The germline CDR1 and CDR2 sequences are LNHDA and SQIVND (reference sequence). This CDR3 contains 15 residues. CDR3 in amino acids: CASSADMESFYGYTF. DNA of the CDR3: TGTGCCAGTAGTGCCGACATGGAAAGCTTCTATGGCTACACCTTC.